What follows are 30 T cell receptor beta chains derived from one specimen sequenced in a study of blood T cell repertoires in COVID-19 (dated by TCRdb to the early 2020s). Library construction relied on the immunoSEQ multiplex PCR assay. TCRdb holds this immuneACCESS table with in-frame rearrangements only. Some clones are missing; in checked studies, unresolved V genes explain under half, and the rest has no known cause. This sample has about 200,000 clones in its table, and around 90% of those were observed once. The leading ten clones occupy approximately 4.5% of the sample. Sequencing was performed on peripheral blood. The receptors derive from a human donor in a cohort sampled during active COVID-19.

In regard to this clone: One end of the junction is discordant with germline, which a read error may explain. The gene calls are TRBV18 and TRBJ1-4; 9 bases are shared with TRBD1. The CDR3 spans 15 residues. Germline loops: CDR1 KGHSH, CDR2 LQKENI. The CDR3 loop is CASSPQGAPDEKLFF. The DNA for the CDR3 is TGTGCCAGCTCTCCACAGGGGGCGCCTGATGAAAAACTGTTTTTT. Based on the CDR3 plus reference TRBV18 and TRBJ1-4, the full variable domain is NAGVMQNPRHLVRRRGQEARLRCSPMKGHSHVYWYRQLPEEGLKFMVYLQKENIIDESGMPKERFSAEFPKEGPSILRIQQVVRGDSAAYFCASSPQGAPDEKLFFGSGTQLSVL.

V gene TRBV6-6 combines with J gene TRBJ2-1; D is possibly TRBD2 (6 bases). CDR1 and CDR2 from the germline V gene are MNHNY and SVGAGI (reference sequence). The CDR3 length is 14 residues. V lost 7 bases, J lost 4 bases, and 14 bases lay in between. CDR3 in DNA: TGTGCCAGCACCGCGCGGCGGGATTACAATGAGCAGTTCTTC. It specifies CASTARRDYNEQFF.

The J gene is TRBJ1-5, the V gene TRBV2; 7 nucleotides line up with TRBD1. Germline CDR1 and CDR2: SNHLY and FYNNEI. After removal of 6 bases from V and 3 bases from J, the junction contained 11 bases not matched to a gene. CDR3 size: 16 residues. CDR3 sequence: CASREKLQGNNQPQHF. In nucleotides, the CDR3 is TGTGCCAGCAGAGAAAAATTACAGGGGAACAATCAGCCCCAGCATTTT.

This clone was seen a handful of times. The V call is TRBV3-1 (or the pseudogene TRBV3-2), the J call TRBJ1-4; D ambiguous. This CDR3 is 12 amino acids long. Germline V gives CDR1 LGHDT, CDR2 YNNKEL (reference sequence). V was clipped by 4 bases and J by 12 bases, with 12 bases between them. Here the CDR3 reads CASSPGRQELFF. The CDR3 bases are TGTGCCAGCAGCCCAGGCAGGCAGGAACTGTTTTTT.

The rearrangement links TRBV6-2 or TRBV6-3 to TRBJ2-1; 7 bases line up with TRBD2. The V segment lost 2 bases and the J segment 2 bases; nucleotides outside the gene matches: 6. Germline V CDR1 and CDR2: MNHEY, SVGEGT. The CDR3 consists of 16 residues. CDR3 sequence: CASSYGAGDPYNEQFF. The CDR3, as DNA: TGTGCCAGCAGTTACGGGGCGGGAGATCCCTACAATGAGCAGTTCTTC.

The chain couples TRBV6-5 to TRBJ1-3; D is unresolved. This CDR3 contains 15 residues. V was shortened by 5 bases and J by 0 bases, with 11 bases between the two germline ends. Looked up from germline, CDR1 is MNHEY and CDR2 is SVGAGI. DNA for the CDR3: TGTGCCAGCAGTCAAAGACCTAGCTCTGGAAACACCATATATTTT. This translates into CASSQRPSSGNTIYF.

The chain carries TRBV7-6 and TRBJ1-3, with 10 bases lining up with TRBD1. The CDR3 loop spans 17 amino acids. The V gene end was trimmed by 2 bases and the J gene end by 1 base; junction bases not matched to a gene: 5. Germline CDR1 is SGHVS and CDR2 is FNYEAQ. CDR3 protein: CASSLRDRGTSGNTIYF. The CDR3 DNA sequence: TGTGCCAGCAGCTTACGGGACAGGGGTACGTCTGGAAACACCATATATTTT.

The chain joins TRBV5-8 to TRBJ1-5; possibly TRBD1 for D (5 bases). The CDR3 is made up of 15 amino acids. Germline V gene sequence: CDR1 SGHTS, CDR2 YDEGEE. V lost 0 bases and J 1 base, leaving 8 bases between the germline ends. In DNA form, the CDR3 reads TGTGCCAGCAGCTTGGGCCAGGGAAGCAATCAGCCCCAGCATTTT. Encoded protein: CASSLGQGSNQPQHF.

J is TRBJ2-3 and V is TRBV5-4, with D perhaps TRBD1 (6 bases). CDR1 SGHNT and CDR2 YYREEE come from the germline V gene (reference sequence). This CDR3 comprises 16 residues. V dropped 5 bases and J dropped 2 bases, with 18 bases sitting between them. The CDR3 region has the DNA TGTGCCAGCAGAATGTGGGGGCAGGGGAACACAGATACGCAGTATTTT. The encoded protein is CASRMWGQGNTDTQYF.

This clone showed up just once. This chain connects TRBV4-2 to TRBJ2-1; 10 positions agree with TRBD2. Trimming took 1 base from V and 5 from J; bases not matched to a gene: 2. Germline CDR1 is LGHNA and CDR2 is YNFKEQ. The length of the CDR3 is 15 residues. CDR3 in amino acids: CASSQVLAGDNEQFF. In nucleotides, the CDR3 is TGTGCCAGCAGCCAAGTTCTAGCGGGAGACAATGAGCAGTTCTTC.

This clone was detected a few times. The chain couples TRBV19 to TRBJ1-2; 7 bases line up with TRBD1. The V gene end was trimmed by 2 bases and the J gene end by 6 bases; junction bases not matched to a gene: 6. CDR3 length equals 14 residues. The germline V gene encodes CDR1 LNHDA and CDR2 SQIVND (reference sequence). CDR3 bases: TGTGCCAGTAGTATAACGCAGGGGGGAAATGGCTACACCTTC. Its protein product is CASSITQGGNGYTF.

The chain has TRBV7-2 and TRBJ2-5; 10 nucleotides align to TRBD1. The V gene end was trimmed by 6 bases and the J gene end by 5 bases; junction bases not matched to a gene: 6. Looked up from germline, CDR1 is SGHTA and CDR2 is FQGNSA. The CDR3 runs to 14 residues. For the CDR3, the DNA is TGTGCCAGCAGACGGACAGGGGGTTTGGAGACCCAGTACTTC. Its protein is CASRRTGGLETQYF.

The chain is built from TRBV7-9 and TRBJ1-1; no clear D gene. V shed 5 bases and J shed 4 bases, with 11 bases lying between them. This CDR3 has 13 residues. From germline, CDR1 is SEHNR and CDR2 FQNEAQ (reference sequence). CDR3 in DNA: TGTGCCAGCAGCCCCCAAACAAGCACTGAAGCTTTCTTT. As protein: CASSPQTSTEAFF.

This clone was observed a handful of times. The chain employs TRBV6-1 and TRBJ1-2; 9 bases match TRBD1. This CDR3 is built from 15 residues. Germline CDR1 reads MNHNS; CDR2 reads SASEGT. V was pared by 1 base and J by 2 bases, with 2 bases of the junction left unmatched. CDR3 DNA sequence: TGTGCCAGCAGTGAAGAAGGACAGGGGAACTATGGCTACACCTTC. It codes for CASSEEGQGNYGYTF.

CDR3 amino acids: CASSVAVGEQFF. CDR3 DNA: TGTGCCAGCAGCGTAGCGGTCGGTGAGCAGTTCTTC. The gene calls are TRBV9 and TRBJ2-1; D remains ambiguous. Germline CDR1 SGDLS, CDR2 YYNGEE. V was clipped by 0 bases and J by 9 bases, with 7 bases between them. The CDR3 sequence is 12 residues long.

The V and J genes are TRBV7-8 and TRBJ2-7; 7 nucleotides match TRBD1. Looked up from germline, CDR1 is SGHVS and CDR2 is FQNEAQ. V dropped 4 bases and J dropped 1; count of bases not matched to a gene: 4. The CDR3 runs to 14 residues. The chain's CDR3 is CASSSETGSYEQYF. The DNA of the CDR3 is TGTGCCAGCAGCTCAGAGACAGGGTCCTACGAGCAGTACTTC.

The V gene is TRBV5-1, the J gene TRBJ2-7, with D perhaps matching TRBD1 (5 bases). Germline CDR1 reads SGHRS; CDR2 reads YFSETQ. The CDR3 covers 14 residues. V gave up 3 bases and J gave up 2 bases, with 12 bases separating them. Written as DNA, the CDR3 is TGCGCCAGCAGCTCATCGGACACCGCCTACGAGCAGTACTTC. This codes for CASSSSDTAYEQYF. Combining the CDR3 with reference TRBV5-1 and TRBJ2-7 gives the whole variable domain KAGVTQTPRYLIKTRGQQVTLSCSPISGHRSVSWYQQTPGQGLQFLFEYFSETQRNKGNFPGRFSGRQFSNSRSEMNVSTLELGDSALYLCASSSSDTAYEQYFGPGTRLTVT.

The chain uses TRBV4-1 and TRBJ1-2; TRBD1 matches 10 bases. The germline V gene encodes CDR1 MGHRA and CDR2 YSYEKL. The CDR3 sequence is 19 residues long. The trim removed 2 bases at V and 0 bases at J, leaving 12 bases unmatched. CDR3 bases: TGCGCCAGCAGCCAAAACCCAGCTTCTGGACAGGGGGCTAACTATGGCTACACCTTC. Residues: CASSQNPASGQGANYGYTF.

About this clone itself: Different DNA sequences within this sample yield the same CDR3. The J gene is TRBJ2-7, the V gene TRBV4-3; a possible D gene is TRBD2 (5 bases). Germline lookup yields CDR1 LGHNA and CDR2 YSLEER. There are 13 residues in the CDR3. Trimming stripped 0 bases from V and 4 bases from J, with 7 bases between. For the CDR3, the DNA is TGCGCCAGCAGCCAAGATCGCGGGTACGAGCAGTACTTC. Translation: CASSQDRGYEQYF.

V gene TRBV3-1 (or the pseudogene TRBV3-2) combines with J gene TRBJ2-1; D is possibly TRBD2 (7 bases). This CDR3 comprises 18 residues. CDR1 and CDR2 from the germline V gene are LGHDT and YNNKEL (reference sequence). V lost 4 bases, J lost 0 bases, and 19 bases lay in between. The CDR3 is CASSRLGGGISSYNEQFF. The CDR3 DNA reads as TGTGCCAGCAGCCGGCTGGGAGGGGGAATAAGCTCCTACAATGAGCAGTTCTTC.

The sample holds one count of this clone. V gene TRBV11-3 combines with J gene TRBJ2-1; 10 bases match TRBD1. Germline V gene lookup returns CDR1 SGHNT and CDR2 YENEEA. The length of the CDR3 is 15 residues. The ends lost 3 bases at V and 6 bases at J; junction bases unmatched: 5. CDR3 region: CASSFSGQGGNEQFF. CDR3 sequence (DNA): TGTGCCAGCAGCTTTAGTGGACAGGGGGGCAATGAGCAGTTCTTC.

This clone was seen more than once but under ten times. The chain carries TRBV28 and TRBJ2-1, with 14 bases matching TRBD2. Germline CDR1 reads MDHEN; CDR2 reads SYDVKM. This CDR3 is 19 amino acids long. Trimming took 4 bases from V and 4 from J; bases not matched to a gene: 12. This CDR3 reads CASSSEGTSGSGIYNEQFF. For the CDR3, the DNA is TGTGCCAGCAGTTCCGAGGGGACTAGCGGGAGCGGGATTTACAATGAGCAGTTCTTC.

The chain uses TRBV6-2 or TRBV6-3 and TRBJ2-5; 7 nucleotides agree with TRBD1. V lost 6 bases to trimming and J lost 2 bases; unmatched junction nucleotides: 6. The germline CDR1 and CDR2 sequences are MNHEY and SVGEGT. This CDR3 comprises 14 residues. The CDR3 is CASSQSQGQETQYF. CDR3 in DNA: TGTGCCAGCAGCCAATCACAGGGGCAAGAGACCCAGTACTTC.

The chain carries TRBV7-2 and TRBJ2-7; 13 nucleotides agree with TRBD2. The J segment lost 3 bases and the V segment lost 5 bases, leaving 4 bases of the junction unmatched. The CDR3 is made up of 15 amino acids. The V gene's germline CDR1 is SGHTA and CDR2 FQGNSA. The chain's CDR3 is CASSLGTSGDYEQYF. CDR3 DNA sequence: TGTGCCAGCAGCCTCGGGACTAGCGGGGACTACGAGCAGTACTTC. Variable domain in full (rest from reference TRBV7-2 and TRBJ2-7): GAGVSQSPSNKVTEKGKDVELRCDPISGHTALYWYRQSLGQGLEFLIYFQGNSAPDKSGLPSDRFSAERTGGSVSTLTIQRTQQEDSAVYLCASSLGTSGDYEQYFGPGTRLTVT.

CDR3 region: CAISGTAIYEQYF. The CDR3 DNA reads TGTGCCATCAGTGGGACAGCCATCTACGAGCAGTACTTC. The chain combines TRBV10-3 with TRBJ2-7; perhaps TRBD1 as D (6 bases). The V gene's germline CDR1 is ENHRY and CDR2 SYGVKD. The V end lost 4 bases, the J end lost 3 bases, and 10 bases lay between the germline ends. The CDR3 is 13 residues long.

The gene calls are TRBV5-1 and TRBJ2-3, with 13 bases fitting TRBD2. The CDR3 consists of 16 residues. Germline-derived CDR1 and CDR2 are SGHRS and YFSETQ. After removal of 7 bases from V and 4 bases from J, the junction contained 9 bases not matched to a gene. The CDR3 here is CASQLAGGAVADTQYF. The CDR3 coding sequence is TGCGCCAGCCAACTAGCGGGAGGGGCGGTGGCAGATACGCAGTATTTT. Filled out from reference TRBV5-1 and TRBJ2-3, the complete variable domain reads KAGVTQTPRYLIKTRGQQVTLSCSPISGHRSVSWYQQTPGQGLQFLFEYFSETQRNKGNFPGRFSGRQFSNSRSEMNVSTLELGDSALYLCASQLAGGAVADTQYFGPGTRLTVL.

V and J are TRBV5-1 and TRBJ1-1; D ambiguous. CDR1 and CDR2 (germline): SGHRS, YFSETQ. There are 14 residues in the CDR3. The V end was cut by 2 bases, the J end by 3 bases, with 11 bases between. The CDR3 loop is CASSFGSRDTEAFF. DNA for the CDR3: TGCGCCAGCAGCTTCGGCTCGCGGGACACTGAAGCTTTCTTT.

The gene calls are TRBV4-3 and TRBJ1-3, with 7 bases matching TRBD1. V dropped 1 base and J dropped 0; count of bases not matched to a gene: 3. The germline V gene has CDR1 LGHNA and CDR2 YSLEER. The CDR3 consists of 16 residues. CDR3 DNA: TGCGCCAGCAGCCAAGGAGACAGGGTCTCTGGAAACACCATATATTTT. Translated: CASSQGDRVSGNTIYF.

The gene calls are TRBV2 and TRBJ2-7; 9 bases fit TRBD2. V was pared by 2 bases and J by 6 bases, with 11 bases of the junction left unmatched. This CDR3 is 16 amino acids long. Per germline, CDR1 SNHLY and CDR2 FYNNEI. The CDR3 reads CASSEISATSGAEQYF. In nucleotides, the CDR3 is TGTGCCAGCAGTGAAATCTCAGCGACTAGCGGTGCCGAGCAGTACTTC.

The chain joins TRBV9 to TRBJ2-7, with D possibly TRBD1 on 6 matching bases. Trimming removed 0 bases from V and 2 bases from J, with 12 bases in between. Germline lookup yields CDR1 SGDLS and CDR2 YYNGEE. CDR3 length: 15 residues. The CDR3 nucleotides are TGTGCCAGCAGCGTAGCTCAGGGGATTCCCTACGAGCAGTACTTC. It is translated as CASSVAQGIPYEQYF.